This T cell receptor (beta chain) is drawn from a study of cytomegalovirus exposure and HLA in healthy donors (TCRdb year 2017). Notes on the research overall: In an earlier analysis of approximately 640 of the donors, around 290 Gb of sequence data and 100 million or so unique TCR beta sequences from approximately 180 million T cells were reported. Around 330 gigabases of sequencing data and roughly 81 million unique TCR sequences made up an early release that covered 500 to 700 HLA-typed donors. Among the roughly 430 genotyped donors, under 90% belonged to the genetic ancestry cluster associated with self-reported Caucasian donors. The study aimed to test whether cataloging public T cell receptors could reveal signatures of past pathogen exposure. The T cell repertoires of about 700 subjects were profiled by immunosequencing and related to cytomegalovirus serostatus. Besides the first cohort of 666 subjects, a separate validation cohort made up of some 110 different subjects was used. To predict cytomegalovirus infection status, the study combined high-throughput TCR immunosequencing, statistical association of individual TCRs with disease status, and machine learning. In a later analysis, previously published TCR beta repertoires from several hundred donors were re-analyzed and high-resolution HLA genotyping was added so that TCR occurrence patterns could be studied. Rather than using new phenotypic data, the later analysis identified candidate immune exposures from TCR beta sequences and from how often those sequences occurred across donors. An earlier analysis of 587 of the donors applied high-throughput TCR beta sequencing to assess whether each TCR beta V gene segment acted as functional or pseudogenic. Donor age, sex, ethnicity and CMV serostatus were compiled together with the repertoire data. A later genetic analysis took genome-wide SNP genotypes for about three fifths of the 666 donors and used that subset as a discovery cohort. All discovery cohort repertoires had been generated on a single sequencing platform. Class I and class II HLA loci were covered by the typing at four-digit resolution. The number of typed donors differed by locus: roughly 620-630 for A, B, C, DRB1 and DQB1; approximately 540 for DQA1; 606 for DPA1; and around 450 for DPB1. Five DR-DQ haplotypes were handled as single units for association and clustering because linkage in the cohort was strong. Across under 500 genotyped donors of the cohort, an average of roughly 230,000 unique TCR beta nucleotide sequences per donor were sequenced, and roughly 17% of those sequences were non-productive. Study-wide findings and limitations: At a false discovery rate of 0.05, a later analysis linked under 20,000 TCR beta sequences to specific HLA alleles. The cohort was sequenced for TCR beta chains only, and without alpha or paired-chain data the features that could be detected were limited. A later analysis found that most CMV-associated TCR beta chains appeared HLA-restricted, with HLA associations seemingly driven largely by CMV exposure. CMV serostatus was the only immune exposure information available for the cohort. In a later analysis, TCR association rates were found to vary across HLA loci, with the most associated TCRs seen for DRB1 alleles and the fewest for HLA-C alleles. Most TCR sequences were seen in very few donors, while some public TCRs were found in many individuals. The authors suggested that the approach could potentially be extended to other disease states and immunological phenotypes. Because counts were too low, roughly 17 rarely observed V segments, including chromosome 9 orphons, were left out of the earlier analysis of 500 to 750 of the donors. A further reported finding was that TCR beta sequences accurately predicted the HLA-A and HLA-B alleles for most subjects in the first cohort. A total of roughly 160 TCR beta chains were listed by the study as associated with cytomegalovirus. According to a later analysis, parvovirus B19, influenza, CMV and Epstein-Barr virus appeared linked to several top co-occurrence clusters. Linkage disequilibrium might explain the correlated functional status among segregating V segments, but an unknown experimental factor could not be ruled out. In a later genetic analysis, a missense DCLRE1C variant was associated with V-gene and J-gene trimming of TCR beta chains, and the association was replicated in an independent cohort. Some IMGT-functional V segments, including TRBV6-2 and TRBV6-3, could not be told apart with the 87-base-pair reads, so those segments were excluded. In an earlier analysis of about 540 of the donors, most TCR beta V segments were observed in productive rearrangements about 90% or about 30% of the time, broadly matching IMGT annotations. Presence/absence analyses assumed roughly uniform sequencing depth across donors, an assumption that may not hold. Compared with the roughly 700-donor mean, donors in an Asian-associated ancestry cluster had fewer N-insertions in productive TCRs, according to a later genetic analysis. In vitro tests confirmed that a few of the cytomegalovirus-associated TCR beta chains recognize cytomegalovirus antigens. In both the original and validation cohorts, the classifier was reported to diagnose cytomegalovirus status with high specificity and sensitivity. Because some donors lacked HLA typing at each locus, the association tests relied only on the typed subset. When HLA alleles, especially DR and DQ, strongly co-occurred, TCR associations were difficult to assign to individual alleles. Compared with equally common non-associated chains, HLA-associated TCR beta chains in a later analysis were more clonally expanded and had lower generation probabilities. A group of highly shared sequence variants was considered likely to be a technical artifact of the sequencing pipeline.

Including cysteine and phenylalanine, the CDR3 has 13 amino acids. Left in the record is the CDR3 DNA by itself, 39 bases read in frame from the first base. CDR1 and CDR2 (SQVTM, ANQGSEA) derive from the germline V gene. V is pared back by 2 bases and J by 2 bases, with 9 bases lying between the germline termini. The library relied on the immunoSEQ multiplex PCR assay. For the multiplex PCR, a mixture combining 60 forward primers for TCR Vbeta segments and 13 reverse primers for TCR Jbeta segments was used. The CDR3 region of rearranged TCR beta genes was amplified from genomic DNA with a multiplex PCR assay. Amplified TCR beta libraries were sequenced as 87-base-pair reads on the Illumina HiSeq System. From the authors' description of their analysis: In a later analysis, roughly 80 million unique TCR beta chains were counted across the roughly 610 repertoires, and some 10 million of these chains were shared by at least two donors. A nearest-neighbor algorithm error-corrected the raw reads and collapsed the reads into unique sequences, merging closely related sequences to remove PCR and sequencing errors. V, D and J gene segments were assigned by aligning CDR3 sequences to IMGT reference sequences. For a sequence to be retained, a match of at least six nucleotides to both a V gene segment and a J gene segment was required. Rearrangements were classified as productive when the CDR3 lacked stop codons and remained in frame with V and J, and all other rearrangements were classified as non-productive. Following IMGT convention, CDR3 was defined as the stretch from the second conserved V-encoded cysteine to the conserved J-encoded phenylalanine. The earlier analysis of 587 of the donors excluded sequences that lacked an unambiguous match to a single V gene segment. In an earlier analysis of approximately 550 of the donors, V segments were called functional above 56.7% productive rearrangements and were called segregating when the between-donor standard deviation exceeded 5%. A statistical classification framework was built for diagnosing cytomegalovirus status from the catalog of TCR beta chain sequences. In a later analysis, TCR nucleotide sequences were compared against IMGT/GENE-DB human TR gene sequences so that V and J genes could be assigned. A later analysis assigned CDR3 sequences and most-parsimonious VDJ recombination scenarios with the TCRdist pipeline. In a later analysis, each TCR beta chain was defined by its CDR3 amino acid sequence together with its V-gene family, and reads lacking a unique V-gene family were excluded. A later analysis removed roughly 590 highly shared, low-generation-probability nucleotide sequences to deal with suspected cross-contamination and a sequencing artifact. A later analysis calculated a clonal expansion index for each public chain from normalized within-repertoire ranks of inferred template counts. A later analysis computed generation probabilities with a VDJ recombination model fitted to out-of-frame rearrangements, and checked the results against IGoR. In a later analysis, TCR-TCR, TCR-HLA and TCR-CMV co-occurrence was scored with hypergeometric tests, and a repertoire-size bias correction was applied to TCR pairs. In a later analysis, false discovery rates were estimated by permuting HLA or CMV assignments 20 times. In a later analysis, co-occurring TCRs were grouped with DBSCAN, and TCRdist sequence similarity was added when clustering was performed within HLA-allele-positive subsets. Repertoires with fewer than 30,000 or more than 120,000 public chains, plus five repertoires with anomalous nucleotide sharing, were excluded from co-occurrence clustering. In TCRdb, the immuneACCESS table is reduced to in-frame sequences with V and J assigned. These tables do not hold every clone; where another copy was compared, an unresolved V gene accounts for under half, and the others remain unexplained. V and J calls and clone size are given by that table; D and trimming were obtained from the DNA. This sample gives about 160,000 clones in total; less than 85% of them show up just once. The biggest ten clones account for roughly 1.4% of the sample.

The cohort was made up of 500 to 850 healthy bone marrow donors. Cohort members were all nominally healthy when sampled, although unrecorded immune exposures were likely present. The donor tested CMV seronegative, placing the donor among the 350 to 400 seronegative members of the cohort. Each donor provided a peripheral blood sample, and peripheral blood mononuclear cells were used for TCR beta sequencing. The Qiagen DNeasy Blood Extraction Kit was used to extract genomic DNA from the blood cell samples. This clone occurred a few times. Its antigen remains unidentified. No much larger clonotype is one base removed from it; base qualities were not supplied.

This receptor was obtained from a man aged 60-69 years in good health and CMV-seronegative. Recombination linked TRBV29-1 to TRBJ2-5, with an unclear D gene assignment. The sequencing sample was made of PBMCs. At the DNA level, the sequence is TGCAGCGTTGAACGGCAGACACAAGAGACCCAGTACTTC. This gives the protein CSVERQTQETQYF.